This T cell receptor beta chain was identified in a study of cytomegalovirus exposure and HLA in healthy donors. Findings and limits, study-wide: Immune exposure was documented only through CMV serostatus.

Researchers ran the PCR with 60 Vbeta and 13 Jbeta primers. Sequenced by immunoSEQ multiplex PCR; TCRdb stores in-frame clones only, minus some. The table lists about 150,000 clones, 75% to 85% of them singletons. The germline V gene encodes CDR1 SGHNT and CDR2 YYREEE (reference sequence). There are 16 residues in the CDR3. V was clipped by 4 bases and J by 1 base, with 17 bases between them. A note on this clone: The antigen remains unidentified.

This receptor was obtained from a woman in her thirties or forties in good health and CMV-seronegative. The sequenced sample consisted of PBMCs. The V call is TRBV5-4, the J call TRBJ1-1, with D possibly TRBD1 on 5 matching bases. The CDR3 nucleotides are TGTGCCAGCAGCCCCCCGGGACTTGTATCGAACACTGAAGCTTTCTTT. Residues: CASSPPGLVSNTEAFF.